Shown below are 8 T cell receptor beta chains from a single sample sequenced in a study of shared T cell receptors in the human thymus. Generated by immunoSEQ multiplex PCR, the TCRdb table keeps only in-frame clones and is missing some. This sample has 500,000 to 550,000 clones, with around 78% found just once. A further study also used this sample, focusing on human thymus T cells.

The source material was thymocytes. The receptors originated from a boy under two years old with a congenital heart defect.

In DNA, the CDR3 is TGTGCCTGGTTAACAGGGGAAGGAAACACCATATATTTT. Translated: CAWLTGEGNTIYF. This sequence joins TRBV30 and TRBJ1-3; 7 bases agree with TRBD1. With 5 bases clipped from V and 4 bases from J, the junction kept 5 bases outside the gene matches. The CDR3 length is 13 residues. The germline gives CDR1 GTSNPN, CDR2 SVGIG (reference sequence).

The chain combines TRBV5-4 with TRBJ2-7; 8 bases match TRBD2. CDR3 length equals 15 residues. The V and J ends lost 0 bases and 4 bases, in that order; junction bases with no gene match: 6. Per germline, CDR1 SGHNT and CDR2 YYREEE (reference sequence). The DNA of the CDR3 is TGTGCCAGCAGCTTGGGGGGGACTAGGGCTTACGAGCAGTACTTC. Protein product: CASSLGGTRAYEQYF.

On this clone: The same CDR3 can be traced to other DNA sequences in this sample. V gene TRBV29-1 combines with J gene TRBJ2-3; D possibly corresponds to TRBD2 (6 bases). Trimming left V 1 base short and J 0 bases short, with 14 bases between. This CDR3 has 16 residues. In germline, CDR1 is SQVTM, CDR2 ANQGSEA. CDR3 DNA: TGCAGCGTTGAAGTTGACGGGACTCCTAGCACAGATACGCAGTATTTT. Its protein product is CSVEVDGTPSTDTQYF.

The chain combines TRBV5-4 with TRBJ1-4; perhaps TRBD1 as D (6 bases). Germline CDR1 is SGHNT and CDR2 is YYREEE (reference sequence). The length of the CDR3 is 16 residues. Trimming left V 1 base short and J 5 bases short, with 15 bases between. CDR3 bases: TGTGCCAGCAGCTTGCGGGAAGAGGACAGCAATGAAAAACTGTTTTTT. It translates to CASSLREEDSNEKLFF.

The V and J genes are TRBV29-1 and TRBJ2-5; 7 positions agree with TRBD1. V gave up 3 bases and J gave up 7 bases; unmatched junction bases: 8. The V gene's germline CDR1 is SQVTM and CDR2 ANQGSEA. The CDR3 contains 13 residues. The chain's CDR3 is CSVDRGYLGTQYF. In DNA, the CDR3 is TGCAGCGTTGACAGGGGGTACCTTGGGACCCAGTACTTC.

The V call is TRBV11-3, the J call TRBJ1-2; the match to TRBD1 covers 7 bases. The CDR3 length is 18 residues. The V gene end was trimmed by 5 bases and the J gene end by 2 bases; junction bases not matched to a gene: 17. Germline V gene sequence: CDR1 SGHNT, CDR2 YENEEA. CDR3 region: CASSITRGPGQENYGYTF. CDR3 nucleotide sequence: TGTGCCAGCAGCATAACCCGGGGGCCTGGACAGGAAAACTATGGCTACACCTTC.

V and J are TRBV15 and TRBJ1-1; perhaps TRBD1 as D (5 bases). This CDR3 has 14 residues. V was shortened by 3 bases and J by 2 bases, with 10 bases between the two germline ends. Germline V gene lookup returns CDR1 LNHNV and CDR2 YYDKDF (reference sequence). The CDR3 sequence is CATSSPGGNTEAFF. The CDR3 DNA reads as TGTGCCACCAGCAGCCCGGGGGGAAACACTGAAGCTTTCTTT. Full variable domain (missing parts from reference TRBV15 and TRBJ1-1): DAMVIQNPRYQVTQFGKPVTLSCSQTLNHNVMYWYQQKSSQAPKLLFHYYDKDFNNEADTPDNFQSRRPNTSFCFLDIRSPGLGDTAMYLCATSSPGGNTEAFFGQGTRLTVV.

The V gene is TRBV7-6, the J gene TRBJ2-1; a possible D gene is TRBD2 (5 bases). The germline V gene encodes CDR1 SGHVS and CDR2 FNYEAQ. This CDR3 is built from 14 residues. V shed 2 bases and J shed 4 bases, with 9 bases lying between them. The CDR3 DNA reads TGTGCCAGCAGCTTACCCCAGCGGTACAATGAGCAGTTCTTC. Amino acid sequence: CASSLPQRYNEQFF.